This T cell receptor beta chain was obtained from a study of cytomegalovirus exposure and HLA in healthy donors. Study-wide findings and caveats: Later examination showed HLA-associated TCR beta chains had greater clonal expansion than equally common others. Specificity for CMV antigens was confirmed in vitro for a few of the CMV-associated chains. Another analysis was done later, and it associated approximately 15,000 TCR beta sequences with HLA alleles at 0.05 false discovery rate. Investigators reported 150 to 200 TCR beta chains as tied to cytomegalovirus.

Points on this clone: Its antigen remains unidentified.

V lost 8 bases, J lost 4 bases, and 14 bases lay in between. This CDR3 comprises 13 residues. Looked up from germline, CDR1 is SNHLY and CDR2 is FYNNEI. The PCR contained 60 Vbeta and 13 Jbeta primers. Generated by immunoSEQ multiplex PCR, the TCRdb table keeps only in-frame clones and is missing some. The table includes hundreds of thousands of clones, roughly 79% detected once. The chain links TRBV2 to TRBJ1-1, with a tentative D call TRBD1 (5 bases). This receptor was identified in a woman in her thirties or forties in good health and CMV-seronegative. Sequencing input: PBMCs. The CDR3 DNA sequence: TGTGCCAGCGAAGGGGTATATGGCACTGAAGCTTTCTTT. This sequence encodes CASEGVYGTEAFF.